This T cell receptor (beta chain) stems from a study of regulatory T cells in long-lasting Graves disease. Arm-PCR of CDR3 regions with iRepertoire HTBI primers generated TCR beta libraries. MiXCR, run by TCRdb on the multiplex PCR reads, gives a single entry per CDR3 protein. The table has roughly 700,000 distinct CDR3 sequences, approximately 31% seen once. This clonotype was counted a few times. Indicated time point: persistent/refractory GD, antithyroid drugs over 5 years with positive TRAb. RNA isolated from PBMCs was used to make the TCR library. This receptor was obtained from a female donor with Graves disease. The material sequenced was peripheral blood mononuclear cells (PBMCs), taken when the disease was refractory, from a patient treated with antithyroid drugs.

The CDR3 nucleotides read TGTGCCAGCAGTGAACAGGGTTTAACTAATGAAAAACTGTTTTTT. It specifies CASSEQGLTNEKLFF. This chain connects TRBV6-1 to TRBJ1-4; maybe TRBD1 (5 bases). V was clipped by 2 bases and J by 1 base, with 8 bases between them. Per the germline V gene, CDR1 is MNHNS and CDR2 is SASEGT. The CDR3 is 15 amino acids.